The T cell receptor (beta chain) under discussion was sequenced for a study of control samples from healthy donors and cancer patients. V was pared by 6 bases and J by 2 bases, with 9 bases of the junction left unmatched. The CDR3 is 15 amino acids. Germline CDR1 LNHDA, CDR2 SQIVND (reference sequence). Data came from immunoSEQ multiplex PCR; TCRdb stores just in-frame clones and leaves some out. In the table there are about 140,000 clones, around 94% of which are singletons. The material sequenced was blood. This chain joins TRBV19 and TRBJ1-1; 7 positions match TRBD1. This clonotype was sampled from a man aged 35 to 55 in good health. CDR3 in amino acids: CASRKNRGTNTEAFF. As DNA, the CDR3 is TGTGCCAGTAGAAAAAACAGGGGCACAAACACTGAAGCTTTCTTT.